This entry describes one T cell receptor beta chain. The antigen is undetermined. This entry belongs to a study of T cells in Graves' hyperthyroidism and ophthalmopathy. Across the study: Staff took peripheral blood when the initial diagnosis was made, before any treatment began.

Study-wide findings and caveats: Blood shared most expanded thyroid clonotypes above 0.001.

This CDR3 has 13 residues. The germline V gene has CDR1 MDHEN and CDR2 SYDVKM. V was trimmed by 6 bases and J by 4 bases, leaving 13 bases between them. Amplification of TCR beta CDR3 regions used RNA as the template. HTBI primers were used for first-round RT-PCR of the TCR CDR3. A single record per CDR3 protein comes from TCRdb applying MiXCR to the multiplex PCR reads. The table records 300,000 to 500,000 distinct CDR3 sequences, over 12% of them present only once. Individuals with ophthalmopathy presented a Clinical Activity Score of at least 3, a NOSPECS grade of at least 4 and a duration under 3 months. Diagnosis rested on symptoms, serum thyroxine and TRAb, thyroid ultrasound, and orbital computed tomography.

The sequence was collected from a man aged 50 or older with Graves' ophthalmopathy. The sequenced sample consisted of blood. The genes are TRBV28 and TRBJ2-7; D unresolved. Here the CDR3 reads CASSLLVAYEQYF. In DNA, the CDR3 is TGTGCCAGCAGCCTCCTGGTAGCTTACGAGCAGTACTTC.